This T cell receptor beta chain appears in the sequencing data of a study of tumor-infiltrating lymphocytes in primary liver carcinoma. Background on the study: Tumor staging was T1-T3 N0M0; sizes spanned roughly 4 to 11 cm across. Study observations and caveats: Between tumor regions, pairs overlapped more than tumor-adjacent and tumor-blood pairs did. It was in tumors, not blood, that the top-250-clone fraction was significantly higher (p = 0.039).

TCR beta cDNA was reverse-transcribed from 450 to 500 ng of total RNA. The reaction used a constant-region primer and ProtoScript II reverse transcriptase. Libraries covering TCR beta were generated through three nested multiplex PCR rounds (using a slightly modified ARM-PCR). Primers for the first two PCR rounds were TRBV1-TRBV30 forward primers and a C-beta reverse primer (around 11 cycles per round). TCRdb re-called the multiplex PCR reads through MiXCR, storing one row per CDR3 protein. The table lists 310,000 or so distinct CDR3 sequences, around three fifths of them singletons. The V gene's germline CDR1 is SQVTM and CDR2 ANQGSEA. Trimming took 5 bases from V and 5 from J; bases not matched to a gene: 4. This CDR3 is built from 13 residues. Researchers drew blood RNA from unsorted whole blood and extracted germline DNA as well. This clonotype was seen many times. Its target is not known.

This chain links TRBV29-1 with TRBJ2-1; 9 bases are a match to TRBD2. The sample taken for sequencing was peripheral blood. This receptor was taken from a woman aged 25 to 39 with primary liver carcinoma and hepatitis B virus infection. The DNA of the CDR3 is TGCAGCGTTAGATTAGCGGGGGACAATGAGCAGTTCTTC. This gives the protein CSVRLAGDNEQFF.